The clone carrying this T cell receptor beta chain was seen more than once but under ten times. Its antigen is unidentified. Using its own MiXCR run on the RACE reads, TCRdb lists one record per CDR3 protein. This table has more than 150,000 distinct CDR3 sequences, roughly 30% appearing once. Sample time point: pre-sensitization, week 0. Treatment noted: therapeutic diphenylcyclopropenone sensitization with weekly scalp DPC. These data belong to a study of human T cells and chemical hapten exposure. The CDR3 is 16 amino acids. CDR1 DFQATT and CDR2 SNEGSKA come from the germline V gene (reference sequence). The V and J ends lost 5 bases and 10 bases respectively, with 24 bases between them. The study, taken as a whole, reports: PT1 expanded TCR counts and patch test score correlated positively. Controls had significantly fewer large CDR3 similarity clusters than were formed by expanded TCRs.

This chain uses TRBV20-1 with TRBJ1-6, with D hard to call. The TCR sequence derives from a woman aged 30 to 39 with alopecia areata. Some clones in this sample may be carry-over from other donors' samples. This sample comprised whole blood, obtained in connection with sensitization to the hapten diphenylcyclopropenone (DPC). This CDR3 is CSAQSPGPLSGSPLHF. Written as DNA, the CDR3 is TGCAGTGCTCAAAGCCCAGGACCCTTATCGGGGTCACCCCTCCACTTT.